This T cell receptor (beta chain) came from a study of graft-versus-host responses after intestinal transplantation. Assay: immunoSEQ multiplex PCR; the TCRdb copy retains only in-frame clones and omits some. The sample carries 150,000 or so clones, about nine tenths recorded once. A note on this clone: Its target is not known.

Trimming cost V 1 base and J 4 bases; bases outside gene matches: 4. The germline gives CDR1 SGHVS, CDR2 FQNEAQ. The length of the CDR3 is 15 residues. J is TRBJ1-1 and V is TRBV7-8; TRBD1 matches 9 bases. The TCR originated in a human donor who received an intestinal transplant. This specimen was unstimulated CD4+ T cells sorted from spleen or lymph node cells, taken before intestinal transplant. The CDR3 nucleotides read TGTGCCAGCAGCTTAGGGGACAGGGAAGGCACTGAAGCTTTCTTT. It encodes CASSLGDREGTEAFF. The variable domain in full, with the rest retrieved from reference TRBV7-8 and TRBJ1-1, is GAGVSQSPRYKVAKRGQDVALRCDPISGHVSLFWYQQALGQGPEFLTYFQNEAQLDKSGLPSDRFFAERPEGSVSTLKIQRTQQEDSAVYLCASSLGDREGTEAFFGQGTRLTVV.